Following are 27 T cell receptor beta chains from one sample sequenced in a study of CD8 T cells in Susac syndrome. Reverse transcription of roughly 0.5 to 1 ug RNA used random hexamers. TCRdb re-analysed the immunoSEQ multiplex PCR reads in MiXCR, keeping a single row per CDR3 protein. Of 300,000 to 350,000 distinct CDR3 sequences listed, about 90% are singletons. The sample comprised CD4+ T cells from PBMCs. The receptors come from a human donor with multiple sclerosis.

The rearrangement joins TRBV6-2 or TRBV6-3 to TRBJ2-1; 11 bases align to TRBD2. This CDR3 is 13 amino acids long. After removal of 6 bases from V and 12 bases from J, the junction contained 7 bases not matched to a gene. Looked up from germline, CDR1 is MNHEY and CDR2 is SVGEGT. The CDR3 coding sequence is TGTGCCAGCAGCCAAGGGCTAGCGGGAGGGCAGTTCTTC. As protein: CASSQGLAGGQFF.

The gene calls are TRBV5-1 and TRBJ2-7; perhaps TRBD1 as D (6 bases). The CDR3 length is 15 residues. Per germline, CDR1 SGHRS and CDR2 YFSETQ. Trimming removed 0 bases at V and 2 bases at J, with 12 bases between. The CDR3 is CASSLEARGAYEQYF. For the CDR3, the DNA is TGCGCCAGCAGCTTGGAGGCCAGGGGCGCCTACGAGCAGTACTTC.

This clonotype showed up just once. The chain couples TRBV4-3 to TRBJ2-7; TRBD2 agrees at 10 bases. Looked up from germline, CDR1 is LGHNA and CDR2 is YSLEER. The CDR3 sequence is 21 residues long. The J segment lost 3 bases and the V segment lost 4 bases, leaving 24 bases of the junction unmatched. The CDR3 nucleotides are TGCGCCAGCAGCCCCAAGGGGGGGACTAGCGCCCGCCTAAACTCCATCTACGAGCAGTACTTC. It yields the protein CASSPKGGTSARLNSIYEQYF.

This sequence joins TRBV6-2 or TRBV6-3 and TRBJ1-5, with TRBD1 matching 7 bases. Germline V gene lookup returns CDR1 MNHEY and CDR2 SVGEGT. The CDR3 is 16 amino acids. V lost 6 bases and J lost 0; bases outside the gene matches: 8. The CDR3 nucleotides are TGTGCCAGCAGACCTGGGACAGAGTATAGCAATCAGCCCCAGCATTTT. Translating gives CASRPGTEYSNQPQHF.

V usage is TRBV19 and J usage is TRBJ1-3; 9 nucleotides line up with TRBD1. Germline CDR1 reads LNHDA; CDR2 reads SQIVND (reference sequence). The CDR3 covers 14 residues. J was trimmed by 5 bases and V by 7 bases; bases with no gene match: 6. This CDR3 reads CASTETGGRNTIYF. For the CDR3, the DNA is TGTGCCAGTACCGAGACAGGGGGAAGAAACACCATATATTTT.

V usage is TRBV12-3 or TRBV12-4 and J usage is TRBJ1-5; D remains unclear. The CDR3 loop spans 15 amino acids. Trimming removed 4 bases at V and 2 bases at J, with 12 bases between. The CDR3 here is CASSSARQGNQPQHF. Written as DNA, the CDR3 is TGTGCCAGCAGTTCTGCGAGACAAGGCAATCAGCCCCAGCATTTT.

This clonotype was observed a handful of times. The V gene is TRBV14, the J gene TRBJ1-1; no clear D. The CDR3 is 11 amino acids. CDR1 and CDR2 from the germline V gene are SGHDN and FVKESK. The germline V and J ends were trimmed by 7 bases and 5 bases, with 8 bases remaining between them. The CDR3 coding sequence is TGTGCCAGCACGGCGGGGACTGAAGCTTTCTTT. It specifies CASTAGTEAFF.

The chain carries TRBV28 and TRBJ1-2, with TRBD1 identical over 10 bases. This CDR3 spans 15 amino acids. Germline V lookup: CDR1 MDHEN, CDR2 SYDVKM. Germline trimming cut 2 bases from V and 5 bases from J; bases unmatched to any gene: 5. CDR3 DNA: TGTGCCAGCAGTTTAGGGGCGGGACAGGGGTATGGCTACACCTTC. Protein: CASSLGAGQGYGYTF.

The chain is built from TRBV5-4 and TRBJ2-7, with 7 bases lining up with TRBD1. The germline CDR1 and CDR2 sequences are SGHNT and YYREEE (reference sequence). V lost 2 bases, J lost 12 bases, and 5 bases stayed unmatched. The CDR3 length is 11 residues. This CDR3 is CASSFGQERYF. CDR3 coding DNA: TGTGCCAGCAGCTTCGGACAGGAACGGTACTTC.

The V gene is TRBV30, the J gene TRBJ1-4; the match to TRBD1 covers 10 bases. The germline CDR1 and CDR2 sequences are GTSNPN and SVGIG (reference sequence). The CDR3 has 15 amino acids. V lost 0 bases, J lost 5 bases, and 3 bases stayed unmatched. The CDR3 sequence is CAWSVPTGGNEKLFF. The CDR3, as DNA: TGTGCCTGGAGTGTCCCGACAGGGGGCAATGAAAAACTGTTTTTT.

A single count supports this clonotype. This rearrangement joins TRBV19 to TRBJ1-5; maybe TRBD1 (6 bases). CDR1 is LNHDA and CDR2 is SQIVND in the germline V gene (reference sequence). This CDR3 is built from 14 residues. V gave up 5 bases and J gave up 3 bases, with 11 bases separating them. This chain's CDR3 is CASSEGGNNQPQHF. The CDR3 bases are TGTGCCAGTAGTGAGGGGGGCAACAATCAGCCCCAGCATTTT.

The chain couples TRBV6-5 to TRBJ1-5; 7 nucleotides align to TRBD1. The J segment lost 7 bases and the V segment lost 4 bases, leaving 7 bases of the junction unmatched. This CDR3 is 14 amino acids long. Per germline, CDR1 MNHEY and CDR2 SVGAGI. The CDR3 coding sequence is TGTGCCAGCAGTTCCCGACAGGGTAAACAGCCCCAGCATTTT. Translation gives CASSSRQGKQPQHF.

The chain uses TRBV29-1 and TRBJ1-1; 7 bases line up with TRBD1. With V trimmed by 6 bases and J by 6 bases, 4 bases remained unmatched. Germline CDR1 SQVTM, CDR2 ANQGSEA. The CDR3 sequence is 11 residues long. CDR3 sequence: CSVGQSAEAFF. The CDR3 DNA follows: TGCAGCGTGGGACAGTCCGCTGAAGCTTTCTTT.

CDR3 protein: CASTFNAGANVLTF. The CDR3 coding sequence is TGTGCCAGTACCTTCAATGCCGGGGCCAACGTCCTGACTTTC. V gene TRBV19 combines with J gene TRBJ2-6; D is undetermined. Trimming removed 7 bases at V and 4 bases at J, with 11 bases between. The length of the CDR3 is 14 residues. CDR1 and CDR2 (germline): LNHDA, SQIVND (reference sequence).

The chain combines TRBV14 with TRBJ2-2; a possible D gene is TRBD2 (6 bases). Germline V CDR1 and CDR2: SGHDN, FVKESK. CDR3 length: 15 amino acids. V dropped 1 base and J dropped 3 bases, with 9 bases sitting between them. Here the CDR3 reads CASSQVGGHTGELFF. The CDR3 bases are TGTGCCAGCAGCCAAGTAGGAGGGCACACCGGGGAGCTGTTTTTT.

The chain has TRBV21-1 and TRBJ2-1; the table assigns TRBD2, which was not confirmed against the DNA. TRBV21-1 is a recognized pseudogene. The CDR3 sequence is 16 residues long. Written as DNA, the CDR3 is TGTGCCAGCAGCACCCAAGCGGGGGGATACTACAATGAGCAGTTCTTC. Amino acids: CASSTQAGGYYNEQFF.

The rearrangement uses TRBV7-9 and TRBJ2-1, with 9 bases aligning to TRBD2. The CDR3 totals 16 residues. V trimming: 2 bases; J trimming: 2 bases; junction bases outside the gene matches: 4. The germline V gene has CDR1 SEHNR and CDR2 FQNEAQ (reference sequence). DNA for the CDR3: TGTGCCAGCAGCTTACCCCGACTAGCGGCCTACAATGAGCAGTTCTTC. This translates into CASSLPRLAAYNEQFF.

The rearrangement uses TRBV15 and TRBJ2-1; 10 bases line up with TRBD2. The CDR3 covers 16 residues. The germline gives CDR1 LNHNV, CDR2 YYDKDF (reference sequence). V dropped 1 base and J dropped 10; count of bases not matched to a gene: 10. This CDR3 reads CATSRGLAGVFGEQFF. The CDR3 region has the DNA TGTGCCACCAGCAGAGGCCTAGCGGGAGTATTTGGGGAGCAGTTCTTC.

The chain links TRBV14 to TRBJ2-2; D gene ambiguous. Germline loops: CDR1 SGHDN, CDR2 FVKESK. The CDR3 is made up of 13 amino acids. V lost 1 base and J lost 1, with 1 base in between. The chain's CDR3 is CASSQVNTGELFF. The CDR3 region has the DNA TGTGCCAGCAGCCAAGTGAACACCGGGGAGCTGTTTTTT.

The chain combines TRBV19 with TRBJ1-1, with a possible D match to TRBD1 (6 bases). Germline V gives CDR1 LNHDA, CDR2 SQIVND (reference sequence). CDR3 length: 11 residues. With 6 bases removed from V and 6 bases from J, the gap between germline ends came to 8 bases. As DNA, the CDR3 is TGTGCCAGTAGCGAGGGGGCTGAAGCTTTCTTT. This gives the protein CASSEGAEAFF.

This chain uses TRBV18 with TRBJ2-7; D uncertain. V was pared by 3 bases and J by 5 bases, with 5 bases between. CDR3 size: 11 residues. The germline V gene encodes CDR1 KGHSH and CDR2 LQKENI. The CDR3 DNA sequence: TGTGCCAGCTCACCCTCGGACGAGCAGTACTTC. It codes for CASSPSDEQYF. Together with reference TRBV18 and TRBJ2-7, the CDR3 gives the full variable domain: NAGVMQNPRHLVRRRGQEARLRCSPMKGHSHVYWYRQLPEEGLKFMVYLQKENIIDESGMPKERFSAEFPKEGPSILRIQQVVRGDSAAYFCASSPSDEQYFGPGTRLTVT.

The chain uses TRBV3-1 and TRBJ1-1; the D is unclear. Germline V gives CDR1 LGHDT, CDR2 YNNKEL (reference sequence). The CDR3 sequence is 14 residues long. The ends were cut back, 3 bases at V and 1 base at J, with 9 bases in the middle. The CDR3 loop is CASSHRTENTEAFF. CDR3 nucleotide sequence: TGTGCCAGCAGCCATCGTACAGAGAACACTGAAGCTTTCTTT.

This clonotype was seen a single time. The J gene is TRBJ2-1, the V gene TRBV6-8, with no clear D. CDR1 is MNHGY and CDR2 is SAAAGT in the germline V gene. The CDR3 has 17 residues. Trimming took 0 bases from V and 1 from J, leaving 13 bases between them. CDR3 DNA: TGTGCCAGCAGTTACTCCCTAGGAAGGGATTCCTACAATGAGCAGTTCTTC. Protein: CASSYSLGRDSYNEQFF.

The genes are TRBV20-1 and TRBJ2-7; maybe TRBD1 (5 bases). Trimming pared 2 bases from V and 2 bases from J, leaving 16 bases between. Germline CDR1 is DFQATT and CDR2 is SNEGSKA (reference sequence). This CDR3 spans 15 amino acids. This chain's CDR3 is CSARPRGRVTYEQYF. CDR3 DNA: TGCAGTGCTAGACCCCGTGGCAGGGTGACCTACGAGCAGTACTTC.

This chain uses TRBV19 with TRBJ2-5, with D unresolved. Germline values: CDR1 LNHDA, CDR2 SQIVND (reference sequence). This CDR3 region has 13 residues. Trimming removed 5 bases from V and 4 bases from J, with 11 bases in between. CDR3 sequence: CASSGGRRETQYF. The CDR3 nucleotides are TGTGCCAGTAGTGGCGGCCGTAGAGAGACCCAGTACTTC.

The chain joins TRBV19 to TRBJ2-7; maybe TRBD1 (6 bases). The CDR3 is made up of 15 amino acids. Trimming removed 3 bases from V and 2 bases from J, with 14 bases in between. In germline, CDR1 is LNHDA, CDR2 SQIVND (reference sequence). This chain's CDR3 is CASSIGQGLTYEQYF. As DNA, the CDR3 is TGTGCCAGTAGTATTGGGCAGGGGCTGACCTACGAGCAGTACTTC.

The chain combines TRBV19 with TRBJ1-3; D is undetermined. V lost 3 bases to trimming and J lost 1 base, with 10 bases between them. The CDR3 spans 15 residues. CDR1 and CDR2 from the germline V gene are LNHDA and SQIVND (reference sequence). CDR3 sequence reads: CASSIQRTSGNTIYF. The CDR3 coding sequence is TGTGCCAGTAGTATTCAGCGGACTTCTGGAAACACCATATATTTT.